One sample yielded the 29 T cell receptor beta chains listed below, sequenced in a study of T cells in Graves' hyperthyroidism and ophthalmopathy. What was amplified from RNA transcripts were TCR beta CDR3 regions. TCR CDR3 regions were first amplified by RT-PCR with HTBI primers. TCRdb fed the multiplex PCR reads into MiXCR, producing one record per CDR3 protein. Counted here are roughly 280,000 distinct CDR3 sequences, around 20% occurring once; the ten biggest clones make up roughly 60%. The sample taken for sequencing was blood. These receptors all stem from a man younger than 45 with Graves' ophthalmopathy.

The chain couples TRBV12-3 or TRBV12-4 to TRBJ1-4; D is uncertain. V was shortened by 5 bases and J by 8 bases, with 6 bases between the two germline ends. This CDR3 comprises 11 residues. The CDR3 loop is CASSVGEKLFF. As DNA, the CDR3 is TGTGCCAGCAGTGTGGGGGAAAAACTGTTTTTT.

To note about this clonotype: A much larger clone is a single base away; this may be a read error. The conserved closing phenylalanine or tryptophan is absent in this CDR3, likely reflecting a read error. CDR3 loop: CSARGTGALLDEQYL. DNA for the CDR3: TGCAGTGCTAGGGGGACAGGGGCCCTTCTGGACGAGCAGTACCTC. The chain combines TRBV20-1 with TRBJ2-7; 10 bases fit TRBD1. Trimming took 3 bases from V and 5 from J; bases not matched to a gene: 10. Germline lookup yields CDR1 DFQATT and CDR2 SNEGSKA (reference sequence). The CDR3 runs to 15 residues.

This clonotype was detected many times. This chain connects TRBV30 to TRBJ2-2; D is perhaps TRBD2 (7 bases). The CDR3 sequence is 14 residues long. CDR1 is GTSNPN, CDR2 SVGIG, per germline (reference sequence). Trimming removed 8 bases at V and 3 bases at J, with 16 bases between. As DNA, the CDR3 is TGTGCCACCCGATTAGGGGGGGACACCGGGGAGCTGTTTTTT. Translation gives CATRLGGDTGELFF.

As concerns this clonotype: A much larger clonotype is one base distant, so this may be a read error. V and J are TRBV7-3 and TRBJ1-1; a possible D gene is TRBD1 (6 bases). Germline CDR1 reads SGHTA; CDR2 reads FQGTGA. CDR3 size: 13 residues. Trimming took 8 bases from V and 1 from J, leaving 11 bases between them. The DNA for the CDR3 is TGTGCCAGCGGGGGCGGGGCGAACACTGAAGCTTTCTTT. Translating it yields CASGGGANTEAFF. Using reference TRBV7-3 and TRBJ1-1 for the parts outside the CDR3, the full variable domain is GAGVSQTPSNKVTEKGKYVELRCDPISGHTALYWYRQSLGQGPEFLIYFQGTGAADDSGLPNDRFFAVRPEGSVSTLKIQRTERGDSAVYLCASGGGANTEAFFGQGTRLTVV.

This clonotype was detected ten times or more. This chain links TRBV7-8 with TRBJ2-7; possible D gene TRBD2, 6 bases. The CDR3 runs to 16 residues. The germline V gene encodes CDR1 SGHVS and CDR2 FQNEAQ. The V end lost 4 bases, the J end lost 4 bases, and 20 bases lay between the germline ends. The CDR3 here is CASSSGVVGVAYEQYF. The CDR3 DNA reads TGTGCCAGCAGCTCGGGGGTTGTAGGAGTTGCTTACGAGCAGTACTTC.

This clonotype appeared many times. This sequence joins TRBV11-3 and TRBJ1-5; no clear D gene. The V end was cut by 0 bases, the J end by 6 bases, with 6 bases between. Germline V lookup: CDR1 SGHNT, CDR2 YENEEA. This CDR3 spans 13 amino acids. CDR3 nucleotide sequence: TGTGCCAGCAGCTTAGATTCCTCTCAGCCCCAGCATTTT. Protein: CASSLDSSQPQHF.

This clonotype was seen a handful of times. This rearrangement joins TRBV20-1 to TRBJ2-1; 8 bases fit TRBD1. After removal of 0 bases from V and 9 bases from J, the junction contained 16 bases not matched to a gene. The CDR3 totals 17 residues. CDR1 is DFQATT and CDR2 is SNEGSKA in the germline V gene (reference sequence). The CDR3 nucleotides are TGCAGTGCTAGAGATACATTTCGACAGGGGAATGTCGTTGAGCAGTTCTTC. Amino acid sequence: CSARDTFRQGNVVEQFF.

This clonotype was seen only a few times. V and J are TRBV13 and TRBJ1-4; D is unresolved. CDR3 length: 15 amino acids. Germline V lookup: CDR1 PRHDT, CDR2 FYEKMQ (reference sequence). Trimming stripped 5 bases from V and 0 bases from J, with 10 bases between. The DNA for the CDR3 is TGTGCCAGCAGCACATCAGCTGCAACTAATGAAAAACTGTTTTTT. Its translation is CASSTSAATNEKLFF.

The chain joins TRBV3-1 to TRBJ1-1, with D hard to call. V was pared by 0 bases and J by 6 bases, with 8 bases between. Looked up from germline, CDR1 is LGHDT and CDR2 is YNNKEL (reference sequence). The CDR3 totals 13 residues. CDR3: CASSQDLGSEAFF. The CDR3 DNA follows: TGTGCCAGCAGCCAAGATCTGGGCTCTGAAGCTTTCTTT.

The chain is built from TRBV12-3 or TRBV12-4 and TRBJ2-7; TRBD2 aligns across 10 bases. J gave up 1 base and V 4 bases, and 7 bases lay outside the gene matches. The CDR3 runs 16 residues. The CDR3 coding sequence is TGTGCCAGCAGTTCCATACTAGCGGGGAAATCCTACGAGCAGTACTTC. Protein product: CASSSILAGKSYEQYF.

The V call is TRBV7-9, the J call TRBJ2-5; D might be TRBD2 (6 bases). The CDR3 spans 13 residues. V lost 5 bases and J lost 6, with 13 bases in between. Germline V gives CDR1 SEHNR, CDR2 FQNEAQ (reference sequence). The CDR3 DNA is TGTGCCAGCAGCACTGGGACTGCGCAGACCCAGTACTTC. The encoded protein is CASSTGTAQTQYF.

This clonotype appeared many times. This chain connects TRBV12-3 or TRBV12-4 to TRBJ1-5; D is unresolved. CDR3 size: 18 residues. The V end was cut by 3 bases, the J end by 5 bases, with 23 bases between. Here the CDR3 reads CASSFNLGAGSGDQPQHF. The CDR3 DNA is TGTGCCAGCAGTTTTAATCTAGGAGCAGGAAGCGGGGATCAGCCCCAGCATTTT.

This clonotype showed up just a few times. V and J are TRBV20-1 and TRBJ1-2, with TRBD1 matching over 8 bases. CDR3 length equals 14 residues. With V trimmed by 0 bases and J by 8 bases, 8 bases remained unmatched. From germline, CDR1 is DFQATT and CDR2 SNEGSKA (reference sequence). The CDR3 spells CSARDTTGAKGYTF. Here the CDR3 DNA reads TGCAGTGCTAGAGATACGACAGGGGCGAAGGGCTACACCTTC.

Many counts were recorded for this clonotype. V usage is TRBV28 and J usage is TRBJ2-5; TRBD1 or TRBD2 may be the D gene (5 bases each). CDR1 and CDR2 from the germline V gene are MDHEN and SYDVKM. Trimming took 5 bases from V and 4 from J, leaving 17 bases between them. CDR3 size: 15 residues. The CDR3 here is CASSGPGTGPETQYF. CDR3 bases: TGTGCCAGCAGTGGTCCCGGGACGGGGCCAGAGACCCAGTACTTC.

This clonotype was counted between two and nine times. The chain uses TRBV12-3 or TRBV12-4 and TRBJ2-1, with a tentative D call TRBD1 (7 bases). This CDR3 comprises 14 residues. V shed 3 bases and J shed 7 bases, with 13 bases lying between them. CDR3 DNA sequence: TGTGCCAGCAGTTTGGTCAGGGGGAGGAATGAGCAGTTCTTC. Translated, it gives CASSLVRGRNEQFF.

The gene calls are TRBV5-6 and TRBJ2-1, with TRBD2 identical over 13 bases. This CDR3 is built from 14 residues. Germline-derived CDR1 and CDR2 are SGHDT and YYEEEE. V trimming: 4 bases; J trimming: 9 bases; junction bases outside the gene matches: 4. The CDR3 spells CASSPGLAGSEQFF. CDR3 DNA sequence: TGTGCCAGCAGCCCGGGACTAGCGGGATCTGAGCAGTTCTTC.

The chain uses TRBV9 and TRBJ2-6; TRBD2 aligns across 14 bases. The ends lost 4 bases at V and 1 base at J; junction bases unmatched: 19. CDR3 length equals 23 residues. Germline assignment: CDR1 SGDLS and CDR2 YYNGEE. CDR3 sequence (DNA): TGTGCCAGCAGCTCCCTGTTCGAGACTAGCGGGAGGGCCTTTGTTTCTGGGGCCAACGTCCTGACTTTC. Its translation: CASSSLFETSGRAFVSGANVLTF.

This chain's CDR3 is CASSLAGGWDTQYF. The CDR3 nucleotides are TGTGCCAGCAGTTTGGCGGGAGGATGGGATACGCAGTATTTT. This rearrangement joins TRBV12-3 or TRBV12-4 to TRBJ2-3; 8 positions match TRBD2. This CDR3 spans 14 amino acids. V shed 3 bases, J shed 6 bases, and the junction held 5 bases outside the gene matches.

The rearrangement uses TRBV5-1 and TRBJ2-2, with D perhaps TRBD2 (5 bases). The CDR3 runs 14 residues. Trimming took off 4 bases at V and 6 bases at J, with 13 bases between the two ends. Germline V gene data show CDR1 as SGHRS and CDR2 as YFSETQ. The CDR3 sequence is CASSLWTSPGELFF. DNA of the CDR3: TGCGCCAGCAGCCTCTGGACTTCTCCCGGGGAGCTGTTTTTT.

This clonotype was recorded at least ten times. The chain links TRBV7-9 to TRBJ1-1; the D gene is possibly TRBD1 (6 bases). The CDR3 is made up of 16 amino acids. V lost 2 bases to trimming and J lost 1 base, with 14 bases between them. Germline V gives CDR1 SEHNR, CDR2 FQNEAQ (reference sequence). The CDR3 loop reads CASSLLAGTPNTEAFF. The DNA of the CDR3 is TGTGCCAGCAGCTTACTGGCCGGGACACCGAACACTGAAGCTTTCTTT.

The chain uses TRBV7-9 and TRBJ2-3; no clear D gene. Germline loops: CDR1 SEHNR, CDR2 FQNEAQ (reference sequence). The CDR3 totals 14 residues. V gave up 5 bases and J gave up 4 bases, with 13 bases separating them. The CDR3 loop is CASSLLVGPDTQYF. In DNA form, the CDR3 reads TGTGCCAGCAGCCTATTAGTCGGGCCAGATACGCAGTATTTT.

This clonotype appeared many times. CDR3 bases: TGTGCCAGCAGTCGCACCAGCACAGATACGCAGTATTTT. Protein sequence: CASSRTSTDTQYF. The rearrangement uses TRBV12-3 or TRBV12-4 and TRBJ2-3; D gene uncertain. V was pared by 5 bases and J by 0 bases, with 6 bases between. CDR3 size: 13 residues.

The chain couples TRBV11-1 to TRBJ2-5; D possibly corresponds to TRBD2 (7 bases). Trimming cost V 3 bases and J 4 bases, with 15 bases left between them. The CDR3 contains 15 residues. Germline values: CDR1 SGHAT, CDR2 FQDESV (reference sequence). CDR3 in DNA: TGTGCCAGCAGCTTTCTCGGGGGGCCGGGAGAGACCCAGTACTTC. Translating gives CASSFLGGPGETQYF.

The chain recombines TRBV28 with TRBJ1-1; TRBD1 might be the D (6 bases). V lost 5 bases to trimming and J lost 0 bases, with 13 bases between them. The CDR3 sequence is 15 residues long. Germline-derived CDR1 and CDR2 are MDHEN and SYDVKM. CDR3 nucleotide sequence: TGTGCCAGCAGTGACTCCGGGACACTGAACACTGAAGCTTTCTTT. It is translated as CASSDSGTLNTEAFF.

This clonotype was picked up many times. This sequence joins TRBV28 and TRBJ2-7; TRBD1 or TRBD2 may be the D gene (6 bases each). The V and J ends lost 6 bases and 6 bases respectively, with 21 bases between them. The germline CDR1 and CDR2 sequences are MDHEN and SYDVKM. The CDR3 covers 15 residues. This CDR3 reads CASSIIRGRGGEQYF. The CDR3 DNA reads TGTGCCAGCAGCATCATCCGGGGCAGGGGAGGCGAGCAGTACTTC.

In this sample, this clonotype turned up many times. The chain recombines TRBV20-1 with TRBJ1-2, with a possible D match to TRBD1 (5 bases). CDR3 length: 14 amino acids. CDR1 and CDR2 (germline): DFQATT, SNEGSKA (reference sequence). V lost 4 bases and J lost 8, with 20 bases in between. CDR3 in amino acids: CSATPGLRSGGYTF. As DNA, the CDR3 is TGCAGTGCTACCCCGGGACTCCGGTCGGGCGGCTACACCTTC.

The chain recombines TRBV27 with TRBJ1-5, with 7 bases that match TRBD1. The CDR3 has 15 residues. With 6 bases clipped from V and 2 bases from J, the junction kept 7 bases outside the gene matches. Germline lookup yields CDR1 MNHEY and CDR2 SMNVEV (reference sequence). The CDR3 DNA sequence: TGTGCCAGCAGACGAGCGGGGACAGGCAATCAGCCCCAGCATTTT. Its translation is CASRRAGTGNQPQHF.

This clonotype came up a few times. CDR3 nucleotides: TGTGCCAGCAGCTTAGTCGTACTAGCGGGAGTCAATGAGCAGTTCTTC. Its protein product is CASSLVVLAGVNEQFF. The V call is TRBV11-3, the J call TRBJ2-1; 11 nucleotides agree with TRBD2. Looked up from germline, CDR1 is SGHNT and CDR2 is YENEEA. The CDR3 is made up of 16 amino acids. J gave up 6 bases and V 1 base, and 5 bases lay outside the gene matches. The full variable domain, with the rest looked up from reference TRBV11-3 and TRBJ2-1, is EAGVVQSPRYKIIEKKQPVAFWCNPISGHNTLYWYLQNLGQGPELLIRYENEEAVDDSQLPKDRFSAERLKGVDSTLKIQPAELGDSAVYLCASSLVVLAGVNEQFFGPGTRLTVL.

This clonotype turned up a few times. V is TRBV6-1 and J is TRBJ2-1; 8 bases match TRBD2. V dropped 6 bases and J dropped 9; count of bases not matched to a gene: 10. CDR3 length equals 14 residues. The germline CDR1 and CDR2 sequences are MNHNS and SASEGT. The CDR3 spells CASRREVGVTEQFF. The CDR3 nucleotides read TGTGCCAGCAGGCGGGAGGTTGGGGTCACTGAGCAGTTCTTC.